This entry describes one T cell receptor beta chain. What it recognizes is unknown. These data are taken from a study of cytomegalovirus exposure and HLA in healthy donors. Per germline, CDR1 SGHTA and CDR2 FQGNSA. The CDR3 extends over 16 amino acids. V dropped 5 bases and J dropped 10; count of bases not matched to a gene: 14. Study-level results: Upon later analysis, TCR association rates were observed to vary by HLA locus, being highest for DRB1 and lowest for HLA-C.

60 Vbeta and 13 Jbeta primers were used in PCR. The data were produced by immunoSEQ multiplex PCR, yet TCRdb's version contains in-frame clones alone and is incomplete. The data contain some 110,000 clones, approximately 80% of them singletons. The genes are TRBV7-2 and TRBJ2-1, with 10 bases that match TRBD2. The sequenced sample was PBMCs. The source of this sequence is a man aged 50-59 years in good health and CMV-seronegative. The CDR3 DNA sequence: TGTGCCAGCAGCCCCATGAGGAGCGGGGGGGCCTTGGAGCAGTTCTTC. Protein: CASSPMRSGGALEQFF.